Below, 30 T cell receptor beta chains from the same sample are listed, as sequenced in a study of T cells after yellow fever vaccination. TCRdb ran MiXCR on the 5' RACE reads and lists one entry per CDR3 protein. The sample includes about 580,000 distinct CDR3 sequences, roughly a sixth of them seen just once. This material consisted of PBMCs, taken around 5 days after the first yellow fever vaccination. These receptors all come from a man between 18 and 29 years old who received the YFV17D yellow fever vaccine.

The genes are TRBV12-3 or TRBV12-4 and TRBJ2-5; 9 bases line up with TRBD1. The CDR3 length is 14 residues. After removal of 5 bases from V and 5 bases from J, the junction contained 6 bases not matched to a gene. CDR3 sequence: CASSPTGGWETQYF. For the CDR3, the DNA is TGTGCCAGCAGTCCGACAGGGGGTTGGGAGACCCAGTACTTC.

V usage is TRBV7-2 and J usage is TRBJ1-5; weak D call: TRBD1 (6 bases). With 6 bases removed from V and 5 bases from J, the gap between germline ends came to 17 bases. Germline V gene data show CDR1 as SGHTA and CDR2 as FQGNSA. CDR3 length equals 15 residues. The CDR3 DNA follows: TGTGCCAGCAGATCGGGGGCTTGGGTCGATCAGCCCCAGCATTTT. This codes for CASRSGAWVDQPQHF.

A few counts support this clonotype. V usage is TRBV11-3 and J usage is TRBJ2-2; D is uncertain. In germline, CDR1 is SGHNT, CDR2 YENEEA. The CDR3 runs 12 residues. V lost 0 bases, J lost 8 bases, and 4 bases lay in between. CDR3 in amino acids: CASSLDLGELFF. The DNA of the CDR3 is TGTGCCAGCAGCTTAGATCTGGGGGAGCTGTTTTTT. Drawing the rest from reference TRBV11-3 and TRBJ2-2, the complete variable domain is EAGVVQSPRYKIIEKKQPVAFWCNPISGHNTLYWYLQNLGQGPELLIRYENEEAVDDSQLPKDRFSAERLKGVDSTLKIQPAELGDSAVYLCASSLDLGELFFGEGSRLTVL.

This clonotype has only a few counts. The rearrangement joins TRBV4-1 to TRBJ2-7, with 7 bases aligning to TRBD1. The CDR3 contains 14 residues. V shed 8 bases, J shed 0 bases, and the junction held 7 bases outside the gene matches. The germline gives CDR1 MGHRA, CDR2 YSYEKL. CDR3 sequence (DNA): TGCGCCAGCGGTCAGACAGGGAGCTCCTACGAGCAGTACTTC. It translates to CASGQTGSSYEQYF.

This chain connects TRBV12-3 or TRBV12-4 to TRBJ1-1; D might be TRBD1 (5 bases). The CDR3 loop spans 16 amino acids. V lost 5 bases and J lost 4, with 20 bases in between. CDR3 residues: CASSPNIGTESTEAFF. CDR3 coding DNA: TGTGCCAGCAGTCCGAACATAGGGACCGAGTCCACTGAAGCTTTCTTT.

The chain employs TRBV7-9 and TRBJ2-2; TRBD1 matches 7 bases. The V gene end was trimmed by 3 bases and the J gene end by 2 bases; junction bases not matched to a gene: 3. There are 15 residues in the CDR3. Looked up from germline, CDR1 is SEHNR and CDR2 is FQNEAQ (reference sequence). In DNA form, the CDR3 reads TGTGCCAGCAGCTTGGGGGACAGAAACACCGGGGAGCTGTTTTTT. It encodes CASSLGDRNTGELFF. The complete variable domain, with remaining parts taken from reference TRBV7-9 and TRBJ2-2, reads DTGVSQNPRHKITKRGQNVTFRCDPISEHNRLYWYRQTLGQGPEFLTYFQNEAQLEKSRLLSDRFSAERPKGSFSTLEIQRTEQGDSAMYLCASSLGDRNTGELFFGEGSRLTVL.

The J gene is TRBJ2-7, the V gene TRBV4-3; 8 bases map to TRBD1. The CDR3 totals 16 residues. The germline V gene encodes CDR1 LGHNA and CDR2 YSLEER. V shed 1 base and J 4 bases; nucleotides not matched to a gene: 9. The CDR3 DNA reads as TGCGCCAGCAGCCAAGCCCACAGGGGGATCACATACGAGCAGTACTTC. It is translated as CASSQAHRGITYEQYF.

The rearrangement joins TRBV12-5 to TRBJ2-7; 7 bases map to TRBD1. V lost 6 bases to trimming and J lost 0 bases; unmatched junction nucleotides: 11. The CDR3 runs 16 residues. Germline V gene data show CDR1 as LGHNT and CDR2 as FRNRAP. The CDR3 loop is CASGRPGTAISYEQYF. The CDR3 DNA reads TGTGCTAGTGGCAGACCCGGGACAGCGATCTCCTACGAGCAGTACTTC.

This sequence joins TRBV2 and TRBJ2-3, with D perhaps TRBD1 (5 bases). The germline V gene encodes CDR1 SNHLY and CDR2 FYNNEI. V lost 11 bases and J lost 2, with 14 bases in between. The CDR3 covers 13 residues. The CDR3 sequence is CAYISGSTDTQYF. The CDR3 nucleotides read TGTGCCTATATTTCAGGGTCCACAGATACGCAGTATTTT. Variable domain in full (rest from reference TRBV2 and TRBJ2-3): EPEVTQTPSHQVTQMGQEVILRCVPISNHLYFYWYRQILGQKVEFLVSFYNNEISEKSEIFDDQFSVERPDGSNFTLKIRSTKLEDSAMYFCAYISGSTDTQYFGPGTRLTVL.

This sequence joins TRBV20-1 and TRBJ2-2; weak D call: TRBD2 (7 bases). V dropped 0 bases and J dropped 7 bases, with 15 bases sitting between them. Germline assignment: CDR1 DFQATT and CDR2 SNEGSKA (reference sequence). This CDR3 is built from 15 residues. The CDR3 is CSAREGGRVNGELFF. In nucleotides, the CDR3 is TGCAGTGCTAGAGAGGGGGGGCGCGTTAACGGGGAGCTGTTTTTT.

CDR3 protein: CASARGAPGELFF. DNA for the CDR3: TGTGCCAGCGCTCGGGGCGCGCCCGGGGAGCTGTTTTTT. The rearrangement joins TRBV6-2 or TRBV6-3 to TRBJ2-2; D tentatively reads TRBD1 or TRBD2 (5 bases each). CDR3 length: 13 residues. Trimming shortened V by 8 bases and J by 6 bases, and 13 bases separated the two germline ends. CDR1 and CDR2 (germline): MNHEY, SVGEGT.

Ten or more counts support this clonotype. The chain carries TRBV7-9 and TRBJ1-4; D possibly corresponds to TRBD1 (6 bases). There are 15 residues in the CDR3. V dropped 2 bases and J dropped 8 bases, with 15 bases sitting between them. Germline loops: CDR1 SEHNR, CDR2 FQNEAQ (reference sequence). CDR3 bases: TGTGCCAGCAGCTTAATGGCAGGTGGGGGCGAAAAACTGTTTTTT. Translating gives CASSLMAGGGEKLFF.

V is TRBV20-1 and J is TRBJ1-1; no firm D call. This CDR3 is built from 14 residues. The germline CDR1 and CDR2 sequences are DFQATT and SNEGSKA (reference sequence). Trimming removed 6 bases at V and 0 bases at J, with 14 bases between. The CDR3 region is CSASPRTLNTEAFF. Written as DNA, the CDR3 is TGCAGTGCCTCTCCCAGGACCCTGAACACTGAAGCTTTCTTT.

This chain joins TRBV5-1 and TRBJ1-1; D might be TRBD1 (5 bases). Germline V gene data show CDR1 as SGHRS and CDR2 as YFSETQ. Trimming took 4 bases from V and 1 from J, leaving 11 bases between them. This CDR3 is built from 14 residues. CDR3 loop: CASSPIDRNTEAFF. CDR3 bases: TGCGCCAGCAGCCCCATTGACAGGAACACTGAAGCTTTCTTT.

This clonotype appeared many times. V is TRBV5-1 and J is TRBJ2-3, with D tentatively TRBD2 (5 bases). Trimming pared 0 bases from V and 2 bases from J, leaving 7 bases between. This CDR3 is built from 14 residues. CDR1 SGHRS and CDR2 YFSETQ come from the germline V gene. The CDR3 DNA reads TGCGCCAGCAGCTTGGGAGGGAACACAGATACGCAGTATTTT. It codes for CASSLGGNTDTQYF.

The chain joins TRBV12-3 or TRBV12-4 to TRBJ2-1; TRBD1 matches at 7 bases. The ends lost 5 bases at V and 7 bases at J; junction bases unmatched: 8. CDR3 size: 14 residues. CDR3 sequence (DNA): TGTGCCAGCAGTAGGACAGGCGTCTTAAATGAGCAGTTCTTC. Its translation is CASSRTGVLNEQFF.

CDR3 loop: CASSEAGGKGGDTQYF. Here the CDR3 DNA reads TGTGCCAGCAGTGAGGCGGGGGGCAAGGGGGGAGATACGCAGTATTTT. V and J are TRBV28 and TRBJ2-3; 8 bases line up with TRBD2. The germline V gene has CDR1 MDHEN and CDR2 SYDVKM. V shed 5 bases, J shed 5 bases, and the junction held 12 bases outside the gene matches. The CDR3 extends over 16 amino acids.

This clonotype was counted only a few times. V and J are TRBV20-1 and TRBJ2-2, with D maybe TRBD2 (7 bases). Germline values: CDR1 DFQATT, CDR2 SNEGSKA (reference sequence). Trimming took 5 bases from V and 3 from J, leaving 19 bases between them. The CDR3 is 16 amino acids. As DNA, the CDR3 is TGCAGTGCTCCCCGCTCGGCGGGGGCGTACACCGGGGAGCTGTTTTTT. Translation: CSAPRSAGAYTGELFF.

This chain uses TRBV28 with TRBJ2-3; D not certain. Per germline, CDR1 MDHEN and CDR2 SYDVKM. The CDR3 runs 14 residues. V lost 2 bases, J lost 0 bases, and 6 bases lay in between. In DNA form, the CDR3 reads TGTGCCAGCAGTTTACCCCCAAGCACAGATACGCAGTATTTT. This encodes CASSLPPSTDTQYF.

The V gene is TRBV3-1, the J gene TRBJ2-7; D is perhaps TRBD1 (6 bases). Germline lookup yields CDR1 LGHDT and CDR2 YNNKEL (reference sequence). The CDR3 runs to 13 residues. Trimming shortened V by 1 base and J by 7 bases, and 11 bases separated the two germline ends. CDR3 sequence: CASSQGTGTEQYV. For the CDR3, the DNA is TGTGCCAGCAGCCAAGGTACCGGGACAGAGCAGTACGTC.

This clonotype has just a few counts. The rearrangement uses TRBV6-5 and TRBJ1-1, with D unclear. V lost 2 bases, J lost 3 bases, and 7 bases lay in between. Per the germline V gene, CDR1 is MNHEY and CDR2 is SVGAGI. The CDR3 is 13 amino acids. The CDR3 reads CASSYGSYTEAFF. For the CDR3, the DNA is TGTGCCAGCAGTTACGGCAGCTACACTGAAGCTTTCTTT.

The J gene is TRBJ1-2, the V gene TRBV12-3 or TRBV12-4; no clear D. This CDR3 region has 15 residues. V lost 2 bases and J lost 0, with 10 bases in between. The CDR3 DNA reads TGTGCCAGCAGTTTATGGGAGAGGGCTAACTATGGCTACACCTTC. This sequence encodes CASSLWERANYGYTF.

This rearrangement joins TRBV7-3 to TRBJ2-2, with 9 bases aligning to TRBD1. The CDR3 has 17 amino acids. The V segment lost 2 bases and the J segment 6 bases; nucleotides outside the gene matches: 10. Germline V CDR1 and CDR2: SGHTA, FQGTGA. CDR3 residues: CASSLDYGTGYPGELFF. CDR3 nucleotides: TGTGCCAGCAGCTTAGATTACGGGACAGGGTATCCCGGGGAGCTGTTTTTT.

The rearrangement links TRBV5-5 to TRBJ2-1; D is possibly TRBD2 (6 bases). CDR1 is SGHKS and CDR2 is YYEKEE in the germline V gene (reference sequence). The CDR3 consists of 14 residues. V gave up 2 bases and J gave up 4 bases, with 10 bases separating them. This chain's CDR3 is CASSLESGYNEQFF. The CDR3 nucleotides read TGTGCCAGCAGCTTAGAAAGCGGGTACAATGAGCAGTTCTTC.

This clonotype was counted only a few times. The V call is TRBV7-9, the J call TRBJ2-2; D unclear. The germline V and J ends were trimmed by 2 bases and 4 bases, with 8 bases remaining between them. The CDR3 is 14 amino acids. Per the germline V gene, CDR1 is SEHNR and CDR2 is FQNEAQ (reference sequence). CDR3 sequence (DNA): TGTGCCAGCAGCTTAAAGAGGTCCACCGGGGAGCTGTTTTTT. Protein product: CASSLKRSTGELFF.

The sample holds a few counts of this clonotype. The rearrangement joins TRBV20-1 to TRBJ2-1; 11 bases match TRBD1. This CDR3 comprises 16 residues. CDR1 is DFQATT and CDR2 is SNEGSKA in the germline V gene (reference sequence). Trimming removed 6 bases from V and 2 bases from J; junction bases left unmatched: 9. CDR3 nucleotide sequence: TGCAGTGCCCTGCTATGGACAGGGGGCGCCTACAATGAGCAGTTCTTC. Residues: CSALLWTGGAYNEQFF.

This rearrangement joins TRBV12-3 or TRBV12-4 to TRBJ2-6; TRBD1 matches 10 bases. V shed 5 bases and J 2 bases; nucleotides not matched to a gene: 6. The CDR3 is 17 amino acids. The CDR3 is CASSLRTGGTGANVLTF. CDR3 nucleotides: TGTGCCAGCAGTCTTCGGACAGGGGGGACTGGGGCCAACGTCCTGACTTTC.

This clonotype was seen a handful of times. The rearrangement uses TRBV5-1 and TRBJ2-1; the match to TRBD2 covers 7 bases. This CDR3 comprises 14 residues. The germline V gene encodes CDR1 SGHRS and CDR2 YFSETQ. J was trimmed by 6 bases and V by 5 bases; bases with no gene match: 8. The DNA of the CDR3 is TGCGCCAGCAGTTACCTGGGGGGGGGCAATGAGCAGTTCTTC. Its protein is CASSYLGGGNEQFF.

The chain is built from TRBV6-5 and TRBJ1-2; D is unclear. CDR3 length: 15 residues. The germline V gene encodes CDR1 MNHEY and CDR2 SVGAGI. Trimming stripped 1 base from V and 3 bases from J, with 12 bases between. DNA of the CDR3: TGTGCCAGCAGTTACTACGTGGCGAAGGACTATGGCTACACCTTC. This sequence encodes CASSYYVAKDYGYTF.

The table lists this clonotype with many counts. The gene calls are TRBV12-3 or TRBV12-4 and TRBJ2-1; no reliable D call. The ends were cut back, 6 bases at V and 7 bases at J, with 19 bases in the middle. The CDR3 extends over 15 amino acids. The CDR3 bases are TGTGCCAGCAGGCCCGACTCCGCGTTGGGGAATGAGCAGTTCTTC. This sequence encodes CASRPDSALGNEQFF.